This T cell receptor beta chain derives from a study of regulatory T cells in long-lasting Graves disease. This CDR3 region has 15 residues. V was shortened by 3 bases and J by 1 base, with 13 bases between the two germline ends. Germline V gene sequence: CDR1 SGHTS, CDR2 YDEGEE. To make TCR beta libraries, researchers used iRepertoire HTBI primers and Arm-PCR of CDR3 regions. One entry per CDR3 protein results from TCRdb running MiXCR on the multiplex PCR reads. The sample has more than 400,000 distinct CDR3 sequences, approximately 16% seen once. This clonotype showed up many times. Time point defined: newly diagnosed GD, antithyroid drugs for less than 3 months. PBMCs were the source of the RNA used for TCR sequencing. This same sample was also taken into another study, of T cells in Graves' hyperthyroidism and ophthalmopathy. From that second work: Researchers ran a first-round RT-PCR on the TCR CDR3 using the HTBI primer set. Ophthalmopathy was distinguished from stable hyperthyroidism by 13 V-J signatures.

The sequence was collected from a woman aged 30 to 39 with Graves disease. Sequencing was performed on peripheral blood mononuclear cells (PBMCs), taken at new diagnosis, from a patient treated with antithyroid drugs. The J gene is TRBJ1-1, the V gene TRBV5-8, with D perhaps TRBD1 (5 bases). The CDR3 DNA is TGTGCCAGCAGCTCTGGGGGAACGGCGAACACTGAAGCTTTCTTT. Protein product: CASSSGGTANTEAFF.